The 22 T cell receptor beta chains reported below all come from one sample, sequenced in a study of tumor-infiltrating lymphocytes in primary liver carcinoma (dated by TCRdb to the late 2010s). Blood RNA was extracted from unsorted whole blood with TRIzol reagent; germline DNA came from the DNeasy Blood & Tissue kit. Sequencer: Illumina HiSeq 2500. Using a constant-region primer and ProtoScript II reverse transcriptase, TCRbeta-specific cDNA was reverse-transcribed from approximately 500 ng total RNA. The TCRbeta libraries were prepared through three rounds of nested multiplex PCR following a slightly modified ARM-PCR procedure. The first two PCR rounds used multiplex TRBV1-TRBV30 forward primers with a Cbeta reverse primer, each for 10 cycles. TCRdb reprocessed the public reads (quality trimming at Q25 with fastp, clone calling with MiXCR) and kept in-frame beta chains. One record per CDR3 amino acid sequence lists the most common genes and DNA. The sample includes about 210,000 distinct CDR3 sequences, with almost 65% observed a single time. Approximately 6.5% of the sample goes to the ten largest clones.

Sequences were obtained from peripheral blood. The receptors come from a woman aged 60 to 75 with primary liver carcinoma and hepatitis B virus infection.

This clonotype was seen more than once but under ten times. CDR3 region: CASSFQGISYEQYF. The CDR3 DNA is TGTGCCAGCAGCTTCCAGGGGATCTCCTACGAGCAGTACTTC. The genes are TRBV5-4 and TRBJ2-7, with D tentatively TRBD1 (6 bases). Per the germline V gene, CDR1 is SGHNT and CDR2 is YYREEE (reference sequence). The ends were cut back, 2 bases at V and 0 bases at J, with 9 bases in the middle. This CDR3 spans 14 amino acids.

As concerns this clonotype: A much bigger clone sits one base away, suggesting this may be a read error. The chain joins TRBV6-2 or TRBV6-3 to TRBJ1-1, with D unresolved. CDR3 length equals 13 residues. CDR1 MNHEY and CDR2 SVGEGT come from the germline V gene. Trimming pared 6 bases from V and 9 bases from J, leaving 17 bases between. CDR3 in DNA: TGTGCCAGCAGGCAGACGGCCGGCCCCCAAGCTTTCTTT. Translated: CASRQTAGPQAFF.

This clonotype was found once. A much more abundant neighbour one base away suggests this may be a read error. The conserved phenylalanine or tryptophan normally closing the CDR3 is absent here, so this likely arose from a read error. The chain combines TRBV29-1 with TRBJ2-6; TRBD1 aligns across 7 bases. The germline V gene encodes CDR1 SQVTM and CDR2 ANQGSEA. This CDR3 is 13 amino acids long. With V trimmed by 6 bases and J by 2 bases, 1 base remained unmatched. This CDR3 is CSVGGTGANVLTL. The CDR3 nucleotides are TGCAGCGTAGGGGGCACTGGGGCCAACGTCCTGACTCTC.

V usage is TRBV11-2 and J usage is TRBJ1-1; no reliable D call. The CDR3 is 12 residues long. V lost 4 bases and J lost 2, with 5 bases in between. CDR1 and CDR2 (germline): SGHAT, FQNNGV. The CDR3 loop is CASSSTNTEAFF. DNA for the CDR3: TGTGCCAGCAGCTCCACAAACACTGAAGCTTTCTTT.

This clonotype has a count of ten or more. The V and J genes are TRBV4-1 and TRBJ2-3, with D unclear. V was cut by 5 bases and J by 2 bases, with 14 bases left in between. CDR1 MGHRA and CDR2 YSYEKL come from the germline V gene. The CDR3 consists of 15 residues. The CDR3 nucleotides read TGCGCCAGCAGCGTCGGGTTTGCTAACACAGATACGCAGTATTTT. It translates to CASSVGFANTDTQYF.

Turning to this clonotype: A read error may be the cause here, since a much bigger clone is one base away. The chain combines TRBV6-6 with TRBJ2-7, with 8 positions matching TRBD1. From germline, CDR1 is MNHNY and CDR2 SVGAGI (reference sequence). This CDR3 spans 13 amino acids. CDR3 DNA sequence: TGTGTCAGCAGTTATCAGGGGGCTTACGAGCAGTACTTC. Its protein product is CVSSYQGAYEQYF.

Concerning this clonotype itself: This may stem from a read error, because a much larger clone lies one nucleotide away. The chain couples TRBV28 to TRBJ1-1; D unclear. V dropped 2 bases and J dropped 5 bases, with 24 bases sitting between them. Germline V gene data show CDR1 as MDHEN and CDR2 as SYDVKM. The CDR3 totals 18 residues. The CDR3 protein is CASSLPFLPGPKCTEAFF. The CDR3 region has the DNA TGTGCCAGCAGTTTACCGTTCCTCCCGGGCCCCAAGTGTACTGAAGCTTTCTTT.

With regard to this clonotype: A read error may account for a junction end that differs from germline. The chain employs TRBV12-3 or TRBV12-4 and TRBJ2-1, with TRBD2 identical over 7 bases. The CDR3 spans 15 residues. In DNA, the CDR3 is TGTGCCAGCCGCCCGATTAGCGGGTCTGCCAATGAGCAGTTCTTT. Its protein is CASRPISGSANEQFF.

In this sample, this clonotype turned up many times. V usage is TRBV12-3 or TRBV12-4 and J usage is TRBJ2-5; 8 bases match TRBD2. Trimming at V came to 5 bases and at J to 6 bases, leaving 8 bases not matched to a gene. The CDR3 spans 14 residues. CDR3 bases: TGTGCCAGCAGTGGGGGACTAGTCAGGCAGACCCAGTACTTC. This translates into CASSGGLVRQTQYF.

The V gene is TRBV5-1, the J gene TRBJ2-1; unclear D gene. Trimming took off 7 bases at V and 6 bases at J, with 8 bases between the two ends. Germline V gene sequence: CDR1 SGHRS, CDR2 YFSETQ. The CDR3 contains 11 residues. CDR3 loop: CASSVGNEQFF. CDR3 bases: TGCGCCAGCTCGGTTGGCAATGAGCAGTTCTTC.

To note about this clonotype: The germline gene is not matched at one end of the junction; a read error may be the cause. This chain uses TRBV6-5 with TRBJ1-5; the D is unclear. Germline V gives CDR1 MNHEY, CDR2 SVGAGI. The length of the CDR3 is 14 residues. This CDR3 is CASTYSIGSQPQHF. For the CDR3, the DNA is TGTGCCAGCACTTACTCGATAGGGTCCCAACCCCAGCATTTT.

This clonotype was detected once. A much larger clone is a single base away; this may be a read error. V gene TRBV6-1 combines with J gene TRBJ1-5; 7 bases map to TRBD1. The CDR3 is 15 residues long. Trimming removed 5 bases from V and 4 bases from J; junction bases left unmatched: 8. CDR1 and CDR2 from the germline V gene are MNHNS and SASEGT. The CDR3 coding sequence is TGTGCCAGCAGTAGCGGACAGGTTGGGAATCAGCCCCAGCATTTT. This translates into CASSSGQVGNQPQHF.

This chain connects TRBV11-2 to TRBJ2-1, with TRBD2 matching over 7 bases. The CDR3 length is 17 residues. CDR1 is SGHAT and CDR2 is FQNNGV in the germline V gene. The ends lost 5 bases at V and 8 bases at J; junction bases unmatched: 18. The CDR3 protein is CASSRRLTGGPVDEQFF. The CDR3 DNA is TGTGCCAGCAGCAGGAGACTAACGGGAGGCCCAGTGGATGAGCAGTTCTTC.

This clonotype was seen a few times. The rearrangement links TRBV18 to TRBJ1-5; D is uncertain. The germline V gene has CDR1 KGHSH and CDR2 LQKENI. CDR3 length equals 15 residues. V dropped 3 bases and J dropped 1 base, with 10 bases sitting between them. CDR3 sequence: CASSPTRGSNQPQHF. CDR3 DNA sequence: TGTGCCAGCTCACCGACCCGTGGGAGCAATCAGCCCCAGCATTTT. The variable domain in full, with the rest retrieved from reference TRBV18 and TRBJ1-5, is NAGVMQNPRHLVRRRGQEARLRCSPMKGHSHVYWYRQLPEEGLKFMVYLQKENIIDESGMPKERFSAEFPKEGPSILRIQQVVRGDSAAYFCASSPTRGSNQPQHFGDGTRLSIL.

The chain links TRBV7-9 to TRBJ1-1; unclear D gene. Trimming stripped 8 bases from V and 0 bases from J, with 4 bases between. CDR1 is SEHNR and CDR2 is FQNEAQ in the germline V gene (reference sequence). This CDR3 comprises 11 residues. For the CDR3, the DNA is TGTGCCAGCCTAGTGAACACTGAAGCTTTCTTT. Protein product: CASLVNTEAFF. Filled out from reference TRBV7-9 and TRBJ1-1, the complete variable domain reads DTGVSQNPRHKITKRGQNVTFRCDPISEHNRLYWYRQTLGQGPEFLTYFQNEAQLEKSRLLSDRFSAERPKGSFSTLEIQRTEQGDSAMYLCASLVNTEAFFGQGTRLTVV.

There are many counts of this clonotype. This chain links TRBV11-2 with TRBJ2-5; 8 nucleotides align to TRBD1. This CDR3 is 14 amino acids long. Germline values: CDR1 SGHAT, CDR2 FQNNGV. The V and J ends lost 3 bases and 4 bases, in that order; junction bases with no gene match: 4. The CDR3 sequence is CASSFPGGRETQYF. The CDR3 coding sequence is TGTGCCAGCAGCTTCCCAGGGGGCCGAGAGACCCAGTACTTC.

This clonotype was detected a few times. Being one base from a much bigger clone, this may be a read error. The chain couples TRBV6-5 to TRBJ2-4; 15 nucleotides line up with TRBD2. Per the germline V gene, CDR1 is MNHEY and CDR2 is SVGAGI. V gave up 2 bases and J gave up 14 bases; unmatched junction bases: 7. The CDR3 is 15 amino acids. CDR3 DNA: TGTGCCAGCAGTTACGCGGGGGGACTAGCGGGAGGAGAGTACTTC. Translation gives CASSYAGGLAGGEYF.

Comments on this clonotype: Just one base apart from a much larger clone, this may be a read error. This chain uses TRBV6-6 with TRBJ1-2; maybe TRBD1 (6 bases). The CDR3 extends over 12 amino acids. CDR1 and CDR2 from the germline V gene are MNHNY and SVGAGI (reference sequence). Trimming left V 2 bases short and J 9 bases short, with 10 bases between. Here the CDR3 reads CASSYGGHSYTF. The DNA for the CDR3 is TGTGCCAGCAGTTACGGGGGGCACAGCTACACCTTC.

The table lists this clonotype with a count of one. Compared with germline, one end of the junction differs, possibly owing to a read error. This chain uses TRBV29-1 with TRBJ2-3, with D possibly matching TRBD2 (5 bases). CDR3 length: 10 residues. Germline V gene data show CDR1 as SQVTM and CDR2 as ANQGSEA. CDR3 region: CSTLADTQCF. The CDR3, as DNA: TGTAGCACCCTAGCAGATACGCAGTGTTTT.

This clonotype was detected ten times or more. This chain joins TRBV5-5 and TRBJ2-2; D is unclear. Germline V gene sequence: CDR1 SGHKS, CDR2 YYEKEE (reference sequence). V was shortened by 3 bases and J by 4 bases, with 13 bases between the two germline ends. The CDR3 runs 15 residues. CDR3 in amino acids: CASSWGFLATGELFF. The DNA for the CDR3 is TGTGCCAGCAGCTGGGGTTTTCTGGCCACCGGGGAGCTGTTTTTT.

V is TRBV28 and J is TRBJ2-7; TRBD1 is a possible D gene (5 bases). Trimming removed 10 bases from V and 2 bases from J, with 12 bases in between. CDR1 MDHEN and CDR2 SYDVKM come from the germline V gene. CDR3 length: 12 residues. CDR3 in DNA: TGTGCCACCGATAAGGGGACCTACGAGCAGTACTTC. It specifies CATDKGTYEQYF.

This clonotype was observed at least ten times. The chain combines TRBV6-6 with TRBJ1-5; D gene ambiguous. The CDR3 is made up of 14 amino acids. V gave up 2 bases and J gave up 0 bases, with 5 bases separating them. Germline CDR1 MNHNY, CDR2 SVGAGI (reference sequence). The CDR3 here is CASSYLLSNQPQHF. DNA for the CDR3: TGTGCCAGCAGTTACCTACTTAGCAATCAGCCCCAGCATTTT.